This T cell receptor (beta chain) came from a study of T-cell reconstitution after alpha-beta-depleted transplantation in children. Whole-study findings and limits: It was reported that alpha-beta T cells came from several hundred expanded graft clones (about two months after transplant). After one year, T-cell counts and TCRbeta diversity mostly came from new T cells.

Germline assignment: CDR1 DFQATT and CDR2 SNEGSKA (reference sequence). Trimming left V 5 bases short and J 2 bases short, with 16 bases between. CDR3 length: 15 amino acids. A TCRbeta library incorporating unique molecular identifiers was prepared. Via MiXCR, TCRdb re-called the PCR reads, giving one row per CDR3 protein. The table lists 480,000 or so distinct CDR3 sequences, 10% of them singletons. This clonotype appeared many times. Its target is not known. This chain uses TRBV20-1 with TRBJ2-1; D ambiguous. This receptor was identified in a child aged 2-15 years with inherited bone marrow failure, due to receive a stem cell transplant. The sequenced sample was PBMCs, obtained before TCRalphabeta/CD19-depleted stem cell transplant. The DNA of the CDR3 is TGCAGTGCTCCCCGGACGCCAGAAACCTACAATGAGCAGTTCTTC. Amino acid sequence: CSAPRTPETYNEQFF.